These 13 T cell receptor beta chains originate from one sample sequenced in a study of control samples from healthy donors and cancer patients (dated by TCRdb to the early 2020s). Receptors were amplified or captured by the immunoSEQ multiplex PCR assay. Held by TCRdb, this immuneACCESS table contains in-frame sequences only and omits some clones. Under half of the omission traces to an unresolved V gene where checked; the cause of the rest is unknown. For this sample there are around 82,000 clones; around 87% appear just once. The leading ten clones occupy about a fifth of the sample. Sequencing was carried out using blood. The receptors were sampled from a man over 45 in good health.

In this sample, this clone turned up once. The rearrangement joins TRBV7-2 to TRBJ1-2; D call uncertain. V shed 4 bases and J shed 5 bases, with 8 bases lying between them. The CDR3 is 12 amino acids. Germline assignment: CDR1 SGHTA and CDR2 FQGNSA. The CDR3 bases are TGTGCCAGCAGCTCGACGGCGTATGGCTACACCTTC. It specifies CASSSTAYGYTF.

CDR3 nucleotides: TGTGCCAGCAGCCCGGACAGGGATGGGGATCAGCCCCAGCATTTT. As protein: CASSPDRDGDQPQHF. The J gene is TRBJ1-5, the V gene TRBV5-8, with 8 bases fitting TRBD1. The CDR3 extends over 15 amino acids. Germline CDR1 reads SGHTS; CDR2 reads YDEGEE. Trimming removed 4 bases from V and 5 bases from J; junction bases left unmatched: 8. The full variable domain, in which reference TRBV5-8 and TRBJ1-5 provide the parts outside the CDR3, is EAGVTQSPTHLIKTRGQQATLRCSPISGHTSVYWYQQALGLGLQFLLWYDEGEERNRGNFPPRFSGRQFPNYSSELNVNALELEDSALYLCASSPDRDGDQPQHFGDGTRLSIL.

The CDR3 reads CASSTNPSGTGGLNTEAFF. In DNA, the CDR3 is TGTGCCAGCAGCACAAATCCTTCCGGGACAGGGGGCCTGAACACTGAAGCTTTCTTT. The rearrangement uses TRBV9 and TRBJ1-1; 12 bases align to TRBD1. The V segment lost 4 bases and the J segment 0 bases; nucleotides outside the gene matches: 13. Germline V gene lookup returns CDR1 SGDLS and CDR2 YYNGEE. The length of the CDR3 is 19 residues.

The chain couples TRBV11-2 to TRBJ1-5; D gene ambiguous. The CDR3 is 14 amino acids. Germline CDR1 SGHAT, CDR2 FQNNGV. With 5 bases removed from V and 2 bases from J, the gap between germline ends came to 10 bases. The CDR3 DNA sequence: TGTGCCAGCAGCCCCCGGGGTGGCAATCAGCCCCAGCATTTT. Its protein is CASSPRGGNQPQHF.

This chain links TRBV2 with TRBJ2-2; D uncertain. V was shortened by 2 bases and J by 5 bases, with 9 bases between the two germline ends. In germline, CDR1 is SNHLY, CDR2 FYNNEI. The CDR3 has 14 amino acids. The CDR3 DNA follows: TGTGCCAGCAGTGAAAGGGCGGAAACCGGGGAGCTGTTTTTT. This translates into CASSERAETGELFF.

This chain joins TRBV29-1 and TRBJ2-5; a possible D gene is TRBD2 (5 bases). CDR1 SQVTM and CDR2 ANQGSEA come from the germline V gene. This CDR3 comprises 12 residues. V was trimmed by 8 bases and J by 4 bases, leaving 14 bases between them. In nucleotides, the CDR3 is TGCAGCCTTTGGACCGAGGGAGAGACCCAGTACTTC. This sequence encodes CSLWTEGETQYF.

This clone was counted once. Other nucleotide sequences from this sample produce the same CDR3. The gene calls are TRBV15 and TRBJ1-4; 9 bases fit TRBD1. CDR3 size: 15 residues. Germline V CDR1 and CDR2: LNHNV, YYDKDF (reference sequence). V lost 3 bases, J lost 8 bases, and 7 bases stayed unmatched. CDR3 sequence (DNA): TGTGCCACCAGCAGCACGGGACAGGGTCGGGAAAAACTGTTTTTT. The encoded protein is CATSSTGQGREKLFF.

V is TRBV10-3 and J is TRBJ2-4; 10 nucleotides align to TRBD2. The CDR3 runs 14 residues. Unmatched junction bases numbered 2, after V lost 3 bases and J lost 6 bases. CDR1 ENHRY and CDR2 SYGVKD come from the germline V gene. CDR3 in amino acids: CAISDGLAVNIQYF. The DNA for the CDR3 is TGTGCCATCAGTGATGGACTAGCGGTAAACATTCAGTACTTC.

The rearrangement joins TRBV5-4 to TRBJ1-5; D is undetermined. The germline CDR1 and CDR2 sequences are SGHNT and YYREEE (reference sequence). Trimming shortened V by 1 base and J by 6 bases, and 14 bases separated the two germline ends. The CDR3 is 15 residues long. The CDR3 DNA reads TGTGCCAGCAGCTTGTTCGGCGACTTCCCTCAGCCCCAGCATTTT. This gives the protein CASSLFGDFPQPQHF.

The rearrangement uses TRBV10-3 and TRBJ2-7, with D tentatively TRBD2 (6 bases). The germline gives CDR1 ENHRY, CDR2 SYGVKD. V lost 6 bases and J lost 1, with 13 bases in between. The CDR3 is made up of 14 amino acids. This chain's CDR3 is CAIRGGAVSYEQYF. In DNA, the CDR3 is TGTGCCATCAGGGGGGGAGCGGTATCCTACGAGCAGTACTTC.

This sequence joins TRBV7-2 and TRBJ2-5, with 8 bases matching TRBD2. CDR3 size: 15 residues. The germline V gene encodes CDR1 SGHTA and CDR2 FQGNSA. J lost 4 bases, V lost 4 bases, and 8 bases had no gene match. CDR3 protein: CASSYSSGSGETQYF. Here the CDR3 DNA reads TGTGCCAGCAGCTACAGCAGCGGGAGTGGAGAGACCCAGTACTTC. Filled out from reference TRBV7-2 and TRBJ2-5, the complete variable domain reads GAGVSQSPSNKVTEKGKDVELRCDPISGHTALYWYRQSLGQGLEFLIYFQGNSAPDKSGLPSDRFSAERTGGSVSTLTIQRTQQEDSAVYLCASSYSSGSGETQYFGPGTRLLVL.

This chain uses TRBV10-1 with TRBJ2-7; no reliable D call. V lost 0 bases and J lost 5, with 5 bases in between. The CDR3 covers 12 residues. Germline V gives CDR1 WNHNN, CDR2 SYGVQD (reference sequence). In DNA form, the CDR3 reads TGCGCCAGCAGTGAGTCGGGCCACGAGCAGTACTTC. Translating it yields CASSESGHEQYF.

In its sample, this clone was seen once. The V and J genes are TRBV4-3 and TRBJ2-2; no definite D call. In germline, CDR1 is LGHNA, CDR2 YSLEER. This CDR3 is built from 16 residues. V gave up 4 bases and J gave up 2 bases, with 14 bases separating them. The CDR3 DNA is TGCGCCAGCAGCCTCCTCGGACCCACCAACACCGGGGAGCTGTTTTTT. Translation gives CASSLLGPTNTGELFF.